The T cell receptor (beta chain) described here comes from a study of blood T cell repertoires in COVID-19. Overall study: The United States, Italy and Spain were the sources of the acute and convalescent COVID-19 samples.

This CDR3 spans 14 amino acids. CDR1 and CDR2 from the germline V gene are SNHLY and FYNNEI. V lost 6 bases to trimming and J lost 3 bases; unmatched junction nucleotides: 8. Profiled with immunoSEQ multiplex PCR; TCRdb holds only in-frame clones, not every one. The top ten clones hold more than 2% of a sample with 200,000 to 250,000 clones, more than 65% of them seen once. V usage is TRBV2 and J usage is TRBJ2-7; 7 bases are a match to TRBD2. The sequence came from a woman in her sixties or seventies with acute or convalescent COVID-19. The sample was peripheral blood. The CDR3 bases are TGTGCCAGCAGGAGGGAGGGATTCAGCTACGAGCAGTACTTC. It yields the protein CASRREGFSYEQYF.